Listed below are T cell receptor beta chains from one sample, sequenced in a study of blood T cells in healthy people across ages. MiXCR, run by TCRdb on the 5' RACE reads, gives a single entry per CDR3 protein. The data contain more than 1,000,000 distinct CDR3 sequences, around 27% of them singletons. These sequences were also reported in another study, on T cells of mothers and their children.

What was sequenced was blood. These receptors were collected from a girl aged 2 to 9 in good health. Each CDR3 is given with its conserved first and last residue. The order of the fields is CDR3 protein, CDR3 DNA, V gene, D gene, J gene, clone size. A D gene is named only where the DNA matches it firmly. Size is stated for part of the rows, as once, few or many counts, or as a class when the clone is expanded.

CDR3 protein: CASSLAVEGQFF
CDR3 DNA: TGTGCCAGCAGCCTCGCCGTGGAAGGGCAGTTCTTC
V gene: TRBV7-8
D gene: NA
J gene: TRBJ2-1
clone size: NA

CDR3 protein: CASSRGTSSTDTQYF
CDR3 DNA: TGTGCCAGCAGCCGTGGGACTAGTAGTACAGATACGCAGTATTTT
V gene: TRBV7-3
D gene: TRBD2
J gene: TRBJ2-3
clone size: NA

CDR3 protein: CSVGTGREKLFF
CDR3 DNA: TGCAGCGTTGGGACAGGGCGTGAAAAACTGTTTTTT
V gene: TRBV29-1
D gene: TRBD1
J gene: TRBJ1-4
clone size: few

CDR3 protein: CASSLVRLAGGTGELFF
CDR3 DNA: TGTGCCAGCAGCTTAGTTAGACTAGCGGGAGGGACCGGGGAGCTGTTTTTT
V gene: TRBV7-2
D gene: TRBD2
J gene: TRBJ2-2
clone size: NA

CDR3 protein: CASSDRGEKLFF
CDR3 DNA: TGTGCCAGCAGTGATCGGGGGGAAAAACTGTTTTTT
V gene: TRBV12-3/TRBV12-4
D gene: NA
J gene: TRBJ1-4
clone size: NA

CDR3 protein: CASSLGEKGTDTQYF
CDR3 DNA: TGTGCCAGCAGCCTTGGAGAAAAGGGAACAGATACGCAGTATTTT
V gene: TRBV7-2
D gene: NA
J gene: TRBJ2-3
clone size: NA

CDR3 protein: CASSQESGADEQFF
CDR3 DNA: TGTGCCAGCAGCCAAGAATCGGGGGCAGATGAGCAGTTCTTC
V gene: TRBV4-2
D gene: NA
J gene: TRBJ2-1
clone size: few

CDR3 protein: CASSYGGSVYNEQFF
CDR3 DNA: TGTGCCAGCAGTTACGGCGGGAGTGTCTACAATGAGCAGTTCTTC
V gene: TRBV6-5
D gene: TRBD2
J gene: TRBJ2-1
clone size: NA

CDR3 protein: CSVEDWGPEHPGANVLTF
CDR3 DNA: TGCAGCGTTGAAGATTGGGGCCCTGAGCACCCTGGGGCCAACGTCCTGACTTTC
V gene: TRBV29-1
D gene: NA
J gene: TRBJ2-6
clone size: NA

CDR3 protein: CSARNRQGWEQYF
CDR3 DNA: TGCAGTGCTAGAAACCGACAGGGGTGGGAGCAGTACTTC
V gene: TRBV20-1
D gene: TRBD1
J gene: TRBJ2-7
clone size: NA

CDR3 protein: CASSSPDSLYEQYF
CDR3 DNA: TGTGCCAGCAGCTCCCCCGACAGCCTCTACGAGCAGTACTTC
V gene: TRBV7-2
D gene: NA
J gene: TRBJ2-7
clone size: few

CDR3 protein: CASSSTDTLRSEQYF
CDR3 DNA: TGCGCCAGCAGCTCCACGGACACTTTAAGAAGCGAGCAGTACTTC
V gene: TRBV5-1
D gene: NA
J gene: TRBJ2-7
clone size: NA

CDR3 protein: CASSPVLAGEPDTQYF
CDR3 DNA: TGTGCCAGCAGCCCAGTATTAGCGGGAGAACCAGATACGCAGTATTTT
V gene: TRBV11-1
D gene: TRBD2
J gene: TRBJ2-3
clone size: NA

CDR3 protein: CASSPPPQTYYGYTF
CDR3 DNA: TGTGCCAGTAGCCCCCCCCCGCAGACATACTATGGCTACACCTTC
V gene: TRBV19
D gene: NA
J gene: TRBJ1-2
clone size: NA

CDR3 protein: CASSPLAGYQETQYF
CDR3 DNA: TGTGCCAGCAGTCCACTAGCGGGGTATCAAGAGACCCAGTACTTC
V gene: TRBV27
D gene: TRBD2
J gene: TRBJ2-5
clone size: NA

CDR3 protein: CASSQMIEGEQYF
CDR3 DNA: TGCGCCAGCAGCCAAATGATAGAGGGAGAGCAGTACTTC
V gene: TRBV4-3
D gene: NA
J gene: TRBJ2-7
clone size: NA

CDR3 protein: CASSLGRPGGGETQYF
CDR3 DNA: TGTGCCAGCAGCTTAGGACGCCCGGGGGGCGGAGAGACCCAGTACTTC
V gene: TRBV11-2
D gene: NA
J gene: TRBJ2-5
clone size: NA

CDR3 protein: CASSLGQGDEKLFF
CDR3 DNA: TGTGCCAGCAGTTTGGGTCAGGGTGATGAAAAACTGTTTTTT
V gene: TRBV28
D gene: NA
J gene: TRBJ1-4
clone size: many

CDR3 protein: CASSLPWTGEKLFF
CDR3 DNA: TGTGCCAGCAGTCTCCCCTGGACGGGGGAAAAACTGTTTTTT
V gene: TRBV12-3/TRBV12-4
D gene: NA
J gene: TRBJ1-4
clone size: few

CDR3 protein: CASSQDGGEKLFF
CDR3 DNA: TGCGCCAGCAGCCAAGATGGTGGGGAAAAACTGTTTTTT
V gene: TRBV4-1
D gene: NA
J gene: TRBJ1-4
clone size: NA

CDR3 protein: CASSSVAEGTQYF
CDR3 DNA: TGCGCCAGCAGCTCGGTAGCCGAGGGGACCCAGTACTTC
V gene: TRBV7-3
D gene: NA
J gene: TRBJ2-5
clone size: few

CDR3 protein: CASSLGLAGDGELFF
CDR3 DNA: TGTGCCAGCAGTCTGGGACTAGCGGGGGACGGGGAGCTGTTTTTT
V gene: TRBV28
D gene: TRBD2
J gene: TRBJ2-2
clone size: NA

CDR3 protein: CASSLPRSNEKLFF
CDR3 DNA: TGTGCCAGCAGCTTACCCCGGTCCAATGAAAAACTGTTTTTT
V gene: TRBV7-8
D gene: NA
J gene: TRBJ1-4
clone size: few

CDR3 protein: CASSLGPGTSLSSYEQYF
CDR3 DNA: TGTGCCAGCAGCTTAGGACCCGGGACTAGTTTGAGCTCCTACGAGCAGTACTTC
V gene: TRBV11-2
D gene: TRBD2
J gene: TRBJ2-7
clone size: NA

CDR3 protein: CSARGTLYTQYF
CDR3 DNA: TGCAGTGCTAGGGGGACGTTATATACGCAGTATTTT
V gene: TRBV20-1
D gene: NA
J gene: TRBJ2-3
clone size: once

CDR3 protein: CASSLSGGDDEQFF
CDR3 DNA: TGTGCCAGCAGCTTATCAGGCGGGGACGATGAGCAGTTCTTC
V gene: TRBV7-3
D gene: NA
J gene: TRBJ2-1
clone size: NA

CDR3 protein: CASSGPGQVLDTQYF
CDR3 DNA: TGTGCCAGCAGCGGACCGGGACAAGTGTTAGATACGCAGTATTTT
V gene: TRBV7-2
D gene: NA
J gene: TRBJ2-3
clone size: few

CDR3 protein: CASSEARRYEQYF
CDR3 DNA: TGTGCCAGCAGTGAGGCCCGTCGGTACGAGCAGTACTTC
V gene: TRBV2
D gene: NA
J gene: TRBJ2-7
clone size: few

CDR3 protein: CASSVEVDTQYF
CDR3 DNA: TGTGCCAGCAGTGTGGAAGTAGATACGCAGTATTTT
V gene: TRBV2
D gene: NA
J gene: TRBJ2-3
clone size: few

CDR3 protein: CASSFRTGGVGGYTF
CDR3 DNA: TGTGCCAGCAGTTTTCGGACAGGGGGCGTTGGTGGCTACACCTTC
V gene: TRBV27
D gene: TRBD1
J gene: TRBJ1-2
clone size: few

CDR3 protein: CASSFKGQGGYTF
CDR3 DNA: TGTGCCAGCAGTTTTAAGGGACAGGGCGGCTACACCTTC
V gene: TRBV12-3/TRBV12-4
D gene: TRBD1
J gene: TRBJ1-2
clone size: few

CDR3 protein: CSAIRGGEQYF
CDR3 DNA: TGCAGTGCGATCAGGGGTGGCGAGCAGTACTTC
V gene: TRBV20-1
D gene: NA
J gene: TRBJ2-7
clone size: NA

CDR3 protein: CASTLAAQETQYF
CDR3 DNA: TGCGCCAGCACCTTAGCGGCACAAGAGACCCAGTACTTC
V gene: TRBV5-1
D gene: NA
J gene: TRBJ2-5
clone size: NA

CDR3 protein: CAISAGTGANPETQHF
CDR3 DNA: TGTGCCATCTCTGCCGGGACAGGGGCTAACCCAGAGACCCAGCACTTC
V gene: TRBV28
D gene: TRBD1
J gene: TRBJ2-5
clone size: NA

CDR3 protein: CASSLPRGAVSKKETQYF
CDR3 DNA: TGTGCCAGCAGCCTACCGAGGGGGGCGGTCTCGAAAAAGGAGACCCAGTACTTC
V gene: TRBV7-9
D gene: NA
J gene: TRBJ2-5
clone size: few

CDR3 protein: CSVETGWTDIQYF
CDR3 DNA: TGCAGCGTTGAAACAGGGTGGACTGACATTCAGTACTTC
V gene: TRBV29-1
D gene: NA
J gene: TRBJ2-4
clone size: NA

CDR3 protein: CATSDLGGLAEHNEQFF
CDR3 DNA: TGTGCCACCAGTGATTTGGGGGGACTAGCGGAACACAATGAGCAGTTCTTC
V gene: TRBV24-1
D gene: TRBD2
J gene: TRBJ2-1
clone size: few

CDR3 protein: CSAINRVGSYEQYF
CDR3 DNA: TGCAGTGCTATCAACAGGGTTGGCTCCTACGAGCAGTACTTC
V gene: TRBV20-1
D gene: NA
J gene: TRBJ2-7
clone size: few

CDR3 protein: CASSPTGFFYEQYF
CDR3 DNA: TGTGCCAGCAGCCCGACAGGTTTCTTCTACGAGCAGTACTTC
V gene: TRBV2
D gene: NA
J gene: TRBJ2-7
clone size: NA

CDR3 protein: CARNGTVDSYEQYF
CDR3 DNA: TGCGCCCGCAACGGGACGGTGGACTCCTACGAGCAGTACTTC
V gene: TRBV5-1
D gene: NA
J gene: TRBJ2-7
clone size: NA